The clone carrying this TCR beta chain was seen once. Antigen: not known. Compared with germline, one end of the junction differs, possibly owing to a read error. The data belong to a study of tumor and adjacent non-tumor tissue in lung cancer. Across the study: The cohort had roughly 12 adenocarcinoma, a couple of squamous cell and 1 small cell patients. The study, taken as a whole, reports: Tumor tissue had significantly higher TCR diversity than normal lung. In normal lung, the top 100 clones were significantly more dominant than in tumor.

TCRbeta libraries were built with three rounds of nested PCR, modified from ARM-PCR. MiXCR was run by TCRdb on the multiplex PCR reads, yielding one entry per CDR3 protein. The sample shows approximately 80,000 distinct CDR3 sequences, approximately 81% of them seen only once. Per germline, CDR1 SGHNT and CDR2 YENEEA. This CDR3 comprises 15 residues. No cell sorting was done before RNA was extracted from the tissue. The normal lung tissue was taken more than 3 cm from the tumor edge. The chain carries TRBV11-3 and TRBJ2-3, with D tentatively TRBD2 (5 bases). The sequenced sample was distant non-tumor lung tissue. The clonotype was recovered from a man between 60 and 75 years old with non-small cell lung cancer. CDR3 sequence: CASSLLAPSTDTHYF. As DNA, the CDR3 is TGTGCCAGCAGCTTACTAGCTCCTAGTACAGATACGCATTATTTT.